The present TCR beta chain was sequenced within a study of cytotoxic CD8 clonotypes in ibrutinib-treated CLL. The overall study: The taking of response samples occurred after a median roughly 12 months of treatment, with a range of 6 to 36.

This clone turned up a few times. Its antigen remains unknown. Roughly 2 micrograms of genomic DNA, which was extracted from cryopreserved PBMCs, served as the material used for the TCR beta libraries. V lost 8 bases, J lost 1 base, and 14 bases lay in between. CDR3 size: 14 residues. Per the germline V gene, CDR1 is SQVTM and CDR2 is ANQGSEA. Study-level points and caveats: Baseline clonality was higher than in age-matched healthy donors and moved in step with circulating CD8+ T-cell counts. Clonality rose at ibrutinib response, held steady in sustained remission, and fell toward baseline at progression.

Assay used: immunoSEQ multiplex PCR; TCRdb lists only in-frame clones, some missing. The table includes some 150,000 clones, 79% detected once. The specimen comprised PBMCs, sampled after 12 months of ibrutinib treatment. The chain recombines TRBV29-1 with TRBJ2-2, with D unclear. This sequence was found in a human donor with chronic lymphocytic leukemia. CDR3 sequence (DNA): TGCAGCCTCCGTGGGTTTATGAACACCGGGGAGCTGTTTTTT. It codes for CSLRGFMNTGELFF.